Shown below are 8 T cell receptor beta chains from a single sample sequenced in a study of cytomegalovirus exposure and HLA in healthy donors (dated by TCRdb to 2017 to 2019). Libraries were prepared through the immunoSEQ multiplex PCR assay. The multiplex PCR relied on a mix of 60 forward primers for TCR Vbeta segments and 13 reverse primers for TCR Jbeta segments. In TCRdb, the immuneACCESS table is reduced to in-frame sequences with V and J assigned. These tables do not hold every clone; where another copy was compared, an unresolved V gene accounts for under half, and the others remain unexplained. This sample comprises around 130,000 clones, 81% of them detected only once. Together, the top ten hold roughly 2.2% of the sample. What was sequenced was PBMCs. These receptors came from a woman between 40 and 55 years old in good health and CMV-seronegative.

The V and J genes are TRBV6-8 and TRBJ1-5; perhaps TRBD1 as D (5 bases). Germline loops: CDR1 MNHGY, CDR2 SAAAGT. This CDR3 spans 16 amino acids. V gave up 4 bases and J gave up 4 bases, with 17 bases separating them. This CDR3 is CASSSIDSVGNQPQHF. The CDR3 DNA reads TGTGCCAGCAGTTCGATCGACAGTGTTGGGAATCAGCCCCAGCATTTT.

The V call is TRBV2, the J call TRBJ1-6, with D possibly being TRBD1 (5 bases). V dropped 5 bases and J dropped 7 bases, with 21 bases sitting between them. This CDR3 comprises 17 residues. In germline, CDR1 is SNHLY, CDR2 FYNNEI. The CDR3 DNA sequence: TGTGCCAGCAGTCCCTATCGTAAGGGGCGTTCGAATTCACCCCTCCACTTT. This translates into CASSPYRKGRSNSPLHF.

V and J are TRBV11-2 and TRBJ2-1, with D possibly being TRBD1 (5 bases). V lost 0 bases and J lost 8, with 11 bases in between. The CDR3 is 14 residues long. Germline CDR1 reads SGHAT; CDR2 reads FQNNGV. CDR3 sequence reads: CASSLEGRADEQFF. Here the CDR3 DNA reads TGTGCCAGCAGCTTAGAGGGCAGGGCGGATGAGCAGTTCTTC.

J is TRBJ2-4 and V is TRBV10-3; 7 bases line up with TRBD2. J gave up 3 bases and V 2 bases, and 13 bases lay outside the gene matches. CDR3 length equals 18 residues. The germline gives CDR1 ENHRY, CDR2 SYGVKD. CDR3 sequence (DNA): TGTGCCATCAGTGAGGACTATCGGGGGGTCAAAGGCAAAAACATTCAGTACTTC. As protein: CAISEDYRGVKGKNIQYF.

This clone was picked up one time. J is TRBJ1-2 and V is TRBV30, with 8 bases matching TRBD1. Germline-derived CDR1 and CDR2 are GTSNPN and SVGIG (reference sequence). The CDR3 sequence is 12 residues long. With 1 base clipped from V and 5 bases from J, the junction kept 0 bases outside the gene matches. The CDR3 DNA sequence: TGTGCCTGGAGTGGGACAGGGTATGGCTACACCTTC. Translated: CAWSGTGYGYTF.

The chain links TRBV28 to TRBJ1-2; 8 positions match TRBD1. Germline CDR1 reads MDHEN; CDR2 reads SYDVKM. The CDR3 totals 14 residues. V lost 5 bases and J lost 5; bases outside the gene matches: 7. DNA for the CDR3: TGTGCCAGCAGTCCAGGGGGCGCCGGGTATGGCTACACCTTC. It is translated as CASSPGGAGYGYTF.

The rearrangement joins TRBV5-1 to TRBJ2-2, with no clear D. Germline assignment: CDR1 SGHRS and CDR2 YFSETQ. V was cut by 4 bases and J by 1 base, with 8 bases left in between. This CDR3 contains 14 residues. The CDR3 loop reads CASSHSLNTGELFF. Written as DNA, the CDR3 is TGCGCCAGCAGCCATTCACTGAACACCGGGGAGCTGTTTTTT.

The chain links TRBV6-5 to TRBJ1-1; D ambiguous. Looked up from germline, CDR1 is MNHEY and CDR2 is SVGAGI. The CDR3 runs to 13 residues. Trimming took 1 base from V and 3 from J, leaving 6 bases between them. CDR3 protein: CASSYLAHTEAFF. CDR3 DNA sequence: TGTGCCAGCAGTTACTTAGCCCACACTGAAGCTTTCTTT.